The 11 T cell receptor beta chains in this list originate from one sample, sequenced in a study of shared clonotypes between healthy human individuals. The repertoire was sequenced with immunoSEQ multiplex PCR; TCRdb's copy has only in-frame clones and lacks some. This sample has millions of clones, with 85% to 95% found just once. The specimen sequenced was naive CD4+ T cells from PBMCs. The subset was: CD45RA+ positively selected. Receptor source: a man between 18 and 29 years old in good health. Some clones in this sample may be carry-over from other donors' samples.

This chain connects TRBV27 to TRBJ1-1; D might be TRBD1 (5 bases). With 10 bases removed from V and 6 bases from J, the gap between germline ends came to 12 bases. Germline V gene sequence: CDR1 MNHEY, CDR2 SMNVEV (reference sequence). The CDR3 loop spans 11 amino acids. Here the CDR3 reads CATHRGPEAFF. CDR3 DNA sequence: TGTGCCACCCACCGGGGCCCTGAAGCTTTCTTT.

J is TRBJ2-7 and V is TRBV6-5; no clear D. Trimming took off 5 bases at V and 4 bases at J, with 18 bases between the two ends. The length of the CDR3 is 15 residues. Germline lookup yields CDR1 MNHEY and CDR2 SVGAGI. In nucleotides, the CDR3 is TGTGCCAGCAGTGCGTACTCTCTAGGAAGGTACGAGCAGTACTTC. This encodes CASSAYSLGRYEQYF.

J is TRBJ2-7 and V is TRBV4-3, with 10 bases identical to TRBD1. CDR1 is LGHNA and CDR2 is YSLEER in the germline V gene. The CDR3 loop spans 14 amino acids. Unmatched junction bases numbered 5, after V lost 4 bases and J lost 5 bases. CDR3 loop: CASSRAGQGNEQYF. CDR3 DNA sequence: TGCGCCAGCAGCCGTGCGGGACAGGGGAACGAGCAGTACTTC.

V usage is TRBV7-2 and J usage is TRBJ2-7, with TRBD1 identical over 9 bases. The CDR3 totals 15 residues. J lost 5 bases, V lost 3 bases, and 8 bases had no gene match. Per the germline V gene, CDR1 is SGHTA and CDR2 is FQGNSA. The CDR3 sequence is CASSFSRTGVDEQYF. The DNA of the CDR3 is TGTGCCAGCAGCTTTAGTAGGACAGGGGTGGACGAGCAGTACTTC.

The genes are TRBV18 and TRBJ2-5, with unresolved D. This CDR3 has 13 residues. CDR1 and CDR2 (germline): KGHSH, LQKENI. Trimming shortened V by 3 bases and J by 4 bases, and 9 bases separated the two germline ends. The CDR3 region has the DNA TGTGCCAGCTCACCCGGGTCAGGAGAGACCCAGTACTTC. Translation gives CASSPGSGETQYF.

V usage is TRBV5-4 and J usage is TRBJ2-3; D remains ambiguous. The germline gives CDR1 SGHNT, CDR2 YYREEE (reference sequence). The V end was cut by 4 bases, the J end by 8 bases, with 11 bases between. There are 12 residues in the CDR3. CDR3 sequence (DNA): TGTGCCAGCAGCCCGGAGCCGGGTACGCAGTATTTT. This codes for CASSPEPGTQYF.

The chain links TRBV5-1 to TRBJ2-7, with TRBD1 matching over 9 bases. Germline values: CDR1 SGHRS, CDR2 YFSETQ. V lost 3 bases, J lost 5 bases, and 6 bases stayed unmatched. The CDR3 runs 14 residues. DNA of the CDR3: TGCGCCAGCAGCTCCGGGACAGGGTGGGACGAGCAGTACTTC. Translation: CASSSGTGWDEQYF.

V and J are TRBV28 and TRBJ1-2; 9 bases fit TRBD1. V was clipped by 10 bases and J by 4 bases; unmatched bases: 7. The germline gives CDR1 MDHEN, CDR2 SYDVKM. The CDR3 runs to 13 residues. The CDR3 sequence: CATAGTGSYGYTF. The CDR3 DNA is TGTGCCACCGCCGGGACAGGGTCCTATGGCTACACCTTC.

Notes on this clone: This specimen includes other DNA sequences encoding the same CDR3. The chain employs TRBV5-1 and TRBJ2-1; either TRBD1 or TRBD2 may supply D (7 bases each). V lost 4 bases, J lost 7 bases, and 15 bases lay in between. Germline CDR1 is SGHRS and CDR2 is YFSETQ. The CDR3 contains 14 residues. The CDR3 is CASSPRQGGNEQFF. For the CDR3, the DNA is TGCGCCAGCAGCCCCCGACAGGGAGGGAATGAGCAGTTCTTC.

The V call is TRBV29-1, the J call TRBJ2-5; D is uncertain. The CDR3 consists of 13 residues. Between the trimmed V and J ends, which lost 5 bases and 3 bases, there was a span of 13 bases. Germline V gene sequence: CDR1 SQVTM, CDR2 ANQGSEA. In DNA, the CDR3 is TGCAGCGTTCTCCCCTGGCAGGAAGAGACCCAGTACTTC. This sequence encodes CSVLPWQEETQYF.

The chain joins TRBV7-9 to TRBJ1-1; D perhaps matches TRBD1 (6 bases). V shed 5 bases and J shed 14 bases, with 18 bases lying between them. CDR3 length equals 12 residues. The germline gives CDR1 SEHNR, CDR2 FQNEAQ (reference sequence). This CDR3 reads CASSNYDTDSFF. The CDR3 DNA is TGTGCCAGCAGCAACTACGACACGGACAGCTTCTTT.